This paragraph reports one TCR beta chain. The data were obtained in a study of PD-L1 blockade in urothelial cancer. Method: immunoSEQ multiplex PCR; TCRdb's copy keeps in-frame clones and lacks some. The data contain 56,000 or so clones, around 83% of them singletons. Source: PBMCs, taken around atezolizumab (anti-PD-L1) treatment. The source is a man over 45 with urothelial cancer.

CDR3 protein: CASMGGGTDTQYF. In DNA, the CDR3 is TGTGCCAGCATGGGCGGGGGCACAGATACGCAGTATTTT. The chain carries TRBV6-5 and TRBJ2-3; D perhaps matches TRBD2 (6 bases). Germline values: CDR1 MNHEY, CDR2 SVGAGI. The CDR3 loop spans 13 amino acids. Trimming cost V 7 bases and J 1 base, with 9 bases left between them.